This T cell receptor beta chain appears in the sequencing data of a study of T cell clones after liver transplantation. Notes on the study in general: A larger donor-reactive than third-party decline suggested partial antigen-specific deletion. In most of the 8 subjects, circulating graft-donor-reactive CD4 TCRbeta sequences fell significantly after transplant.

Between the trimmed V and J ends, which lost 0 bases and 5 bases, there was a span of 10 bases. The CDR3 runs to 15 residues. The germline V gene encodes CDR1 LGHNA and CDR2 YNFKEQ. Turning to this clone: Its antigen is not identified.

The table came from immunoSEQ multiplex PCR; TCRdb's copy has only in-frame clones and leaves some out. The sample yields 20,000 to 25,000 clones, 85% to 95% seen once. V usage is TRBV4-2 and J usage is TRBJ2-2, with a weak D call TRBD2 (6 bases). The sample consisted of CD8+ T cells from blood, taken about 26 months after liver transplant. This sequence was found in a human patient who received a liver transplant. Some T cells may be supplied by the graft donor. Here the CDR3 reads CASSQELANTGELFF. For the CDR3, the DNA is TGTGCCAGCAGCCAAGAACTAGCTAATACCGGGGAGCTGTTTTTT.